This is a list of T cell receptor beta chains from one sample in a study of blood T cell repertoires in COVID-19. Clones were read by immunoSEQ multiplex PCR, and TCRdb kept only the in-frame ones, dropping some. Of about 210,000 clones in the sample, 87% are singletons; the top ten hold over 9%. Sequenced sample: PBMCs or T cells enriched from blood (not recorded which). The receptor set was obtained from a man aged 18 to 30 with acute COVID-19. CDR3s include the opening cysteine and the closing phenylalanine or tryptophan. Fields, in order: J gene, V gene, D gene, clone size, CDR3 protein, CDR3 DNA. A D gene is named only where the DNA matches it firmly. Some rows have no size entry. The others give once, few or many, or a class for an expanded clone.

J gene: TRBJ2-7
V gene: TRBV25-1
D gene: TRBD1
clone size: NA
CDR3 protein: CASSEGPPGTGLYEQYF
CDR3 DNA: TGTGCCAGCAGTGAAGGGCCGCCCGGGACAGGCCTCTACGAGCAGTACTTC

J gene: TRBJ2-7
V gene: TRBV19
D gene: NA
clone size: NA
CDR3 protein: CASSRAETYEQYF
CDR3 DNA: TGTGCCAGCTCGAGGGCCGAAACCTACGAGCAGTACTTC

J gene: TRBJ1-1
V gene: TRBV7-7
D gene: NA
clone size: few
CDR3 protein: CASSSQRGTEAFF
CDR3 DNA: TGTGCTAGCAGCTCCCAGAGGGGGACTGAAGCTTTCTTT

J gene: TRBJ2-7
V gene: TRBV6-6
D gene: TRBD1
clone size: NA
CDR3 protein: CASRLMGTEADYEQYF
CDR3 DNA: TGTGCCAGCAGACTTATGGGGACAGAAGCCGACTACGAGCAGTACTTC

J gene: TRBJ2-1
V gene: TRBV7-8
D gene: TRBD2
clone size: NA
CDR3 protein: CASRLGTSNEQFF
CDR3 DNA: TGTGCCAGCAGACTTGGGACTAGCAATGAGCAGTTCTTC

J gene: TRBJ2-1
V gene: TRBV12-3/TRBV12-4
D gene: NA
clone size: NA
CDR3 protein: CASSLGELSGEFF
CDR3 DNA: TGTGCCAGCAGTTTAGGGGAACTCTCGGGAGAGTTCTTC

J gene: TRBJ2-1
V gene: TRBV19
D gene: TRBD1
clone size: NA
CDR3 protein: CASSRQGVGEQFF
CDR3 DNA: TGTGCCAGTAGTCGACAGGGAGTGGGTGAGCAGTTCTTC

J gene: TRBJ1-1
V gene: TRBV7-2
D gene: NA
clone size: NA
CDR3 protein: CASSFPYGVNTEAFF
CDR3 DNA: TGTGCCAGCAGCTTCCCTTATGGAGTAAACACTGAAGCTTTCTTT

J gene: TRBJ2-1
V gene: TRBV5-6
D gene: NA
clone size: NA
CDR3 protein: CASSWDWAEPGFF
CDR3 DNA: TGTGCCAGCAGCTGGGACTGGGCCGAACCCGGGTTCTTC

J gene: TRBJ2-3
V gene: TRBV11-2
D gene: NA
clone size: NA
CDR3 protein: CASSSATGLRGQYF
CDR3 DNA: TGTGCCAGCAGCTCGGCAACGGGACTCCGGGGGCAGTATTTT

J gene: TRBJ2-7
V gene: TRBV6-2/TRBV6-3
D gene: TRBD1
clone size: NA
CDR3 protein: CASSYSLRTGGYEQYF
CDR3 DNA: TGTGCCAGCAGTTACTCGCTCCGGACAGGGGGCTACGAGCAGTACTTC

J gene: TRBJ2-4
V gene: TRBV19
D gene: TRBD2
clone size: NA
CDR3 protein: CASSIVAGGTGIQYF
CDR3 DNA: TGTGCCAGTAGTATAGTTGCGGGAGGGACGGGCATTCAGTACTTC

J gene: TRBJ2-1
V gene: TRBV7-3
D gene: TRBD2
clone size: NA
CDR3 protein: CASSPAGAMNNEQFF
CDR3 DNA: TGTGCCAGCAGCCCCGCGGGAGCAATGAACAATGAGCAGTTCTTC

J gene: TRBJ2-1
V gene: TRBV12-3/TRBV12-4
D gene: NA
clone size: NA
CDR3 protein: CASSLLPGEQFF
CDR3 DNA: TGTGCCAGCAGTTTATTACCGGGGGAGCAGTTCTTC

J gene: TRBJ2-7
V gene: TRBV7-9
D gene: NA
clone size: few
CDR3 protein: CASSLSTYEQYF
CDR3 DNA: TGTGCCAGCAGCTTATCTACCTACGAGCAGTACTTC